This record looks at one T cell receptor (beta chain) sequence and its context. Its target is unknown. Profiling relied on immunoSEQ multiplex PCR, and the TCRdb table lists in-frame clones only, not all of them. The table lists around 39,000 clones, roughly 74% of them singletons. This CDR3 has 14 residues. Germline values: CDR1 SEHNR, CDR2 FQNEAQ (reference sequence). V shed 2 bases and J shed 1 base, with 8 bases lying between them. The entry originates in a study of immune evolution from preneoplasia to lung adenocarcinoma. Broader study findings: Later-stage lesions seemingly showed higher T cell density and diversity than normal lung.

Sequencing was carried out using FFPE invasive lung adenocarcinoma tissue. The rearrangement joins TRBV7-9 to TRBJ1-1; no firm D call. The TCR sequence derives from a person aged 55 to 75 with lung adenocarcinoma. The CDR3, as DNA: TGTGCCAGCAGCTTAATGAGTGGGAACACTGAAGCTTTCTTT. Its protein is CASSLMSGNTEAFF.